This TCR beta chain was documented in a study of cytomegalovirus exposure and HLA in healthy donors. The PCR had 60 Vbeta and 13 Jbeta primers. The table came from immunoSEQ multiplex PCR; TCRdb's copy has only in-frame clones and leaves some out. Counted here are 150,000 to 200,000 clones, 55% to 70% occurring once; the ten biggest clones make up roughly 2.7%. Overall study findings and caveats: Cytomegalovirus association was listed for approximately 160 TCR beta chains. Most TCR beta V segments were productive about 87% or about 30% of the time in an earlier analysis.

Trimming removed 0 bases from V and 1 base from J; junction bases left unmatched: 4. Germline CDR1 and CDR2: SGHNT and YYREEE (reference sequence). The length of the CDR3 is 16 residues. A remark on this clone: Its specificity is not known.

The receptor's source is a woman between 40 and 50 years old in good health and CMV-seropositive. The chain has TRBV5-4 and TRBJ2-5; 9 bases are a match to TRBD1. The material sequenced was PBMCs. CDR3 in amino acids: CASSLVGTGPQETQYF. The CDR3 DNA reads TGTGCCAGCAGCTTGGTCGGGACAGGGCCCCAAGAGACCCAGTACTTC.